The present T cell receptor (beta chain) was sequenced within a study of CD8+CD57+ T cells in acquired aplastic anemia (dated by TCRdb to 2016 to 2018). For the wider study: Extracted DNA from sorted CD4+ and CD8+ cells averaged approximately 3 ug, ranging from roughly 0.17 to 30 ug. CD8+CD57+ expansion was defined as frequency above the mean frequency observed in healthy subjects. Study-level results and caveats: No significant difference in CD8+ Simpson's diversity was found between patients and healthy controls (P=0.060). Around 28 CD8+ CDR3 sequences were found to be shared between patients and controls, but these sequences appeared to be highly expressed in patients and within the immunodominant clones of the patients.

Comment on this clonotype: Its binding antigen is unknown. Base qualities are not provided; no much larger clone lies one nucleotide away.

The CDR3 starts with the cysteine, ends with the phenylalanine, and has 13 residues. Only the CDR3 region is kept as DNA, spanning 39 bases read in frame from base 1. CDR1 DFQATT and CDR2 SNEGSKA are derived from the germline V gene (reference sequence). V drops 6 bases and J drops 8 bases, leaving 16 bases in between. Flow cytometry had shown CD8+CD57+ cell expansion in the patients selected for sequencing. Severe acquired aplastic anemia was diagnosed in all patients according to International Study of Aplastic Anemia and Agranulocytosis and Camitta criteria. Patients had received no therapy at the time of blood sampling. In the study, sorted CD4+ and CD8+ blood T cells from patients with severe aplastic anemia and from healthy subjects underwent deep sequencing of TCR repertoires. Patients were enrolled under clinicaltrials.gov protocols 00001620, 01623167, 00001397, 00071045, 00081523 and 00961064 in the USA. Ficoll-Paque density gradient centrifugation was used to isolate peripheral blood mononuclear cells. Before DNA extraction, CD4+ and CD8+ T cells were sorted with FACS or magnetic beads.

Genomic DNA was used as template for profiling of TCR beta VDJ combinations and CDR3 sequences. TCR repertoire sequencing was run on an Illumina HiSeq 2000. On the authors' methods: Repertoires were assessed using TRBV/TRBJ rearrangement plots, CDR3 size and DJ length profiles, and Simpson's diversity index. The immunodominant clone was defined as the most abundant DNA sequence in deep sequencing data. CDR3 amino acid sequences were screened for sharing across subjects and compared with published repertoires and the VDJdb database. TCRdb took the public reads, trimmed them with fastp at Q25, ran MiXCR for clone calling and kept in-frame beta chains. One record per CDR3 amino acid sequence lists the most common genes and DNA. The V and J calls come from TCRdb's annotation, not from the publication. The sample profile shows roughly 170,000 distinct CDR3 sequences; around 50% of them were found once. Clones ranked in the top ten supply approximately 12% of the sample.

The TCR originated in a human donor with aplastic anemia. The V and J genes are TRBV20-1 and TRBJ1-4; TRBD1 is a weak D gene call, 5 bases matching. Material for sequencing was sorted CD4+, CD8+, or CD8+CD57+ T cells (not recorded which) from PBMCs. The CDR3 is CSAEGQGGEKLFF. The DNA sequence is TGCAGTGCCGAAGGCCAGGGAGGAGAAAAACTGTTTTTT.